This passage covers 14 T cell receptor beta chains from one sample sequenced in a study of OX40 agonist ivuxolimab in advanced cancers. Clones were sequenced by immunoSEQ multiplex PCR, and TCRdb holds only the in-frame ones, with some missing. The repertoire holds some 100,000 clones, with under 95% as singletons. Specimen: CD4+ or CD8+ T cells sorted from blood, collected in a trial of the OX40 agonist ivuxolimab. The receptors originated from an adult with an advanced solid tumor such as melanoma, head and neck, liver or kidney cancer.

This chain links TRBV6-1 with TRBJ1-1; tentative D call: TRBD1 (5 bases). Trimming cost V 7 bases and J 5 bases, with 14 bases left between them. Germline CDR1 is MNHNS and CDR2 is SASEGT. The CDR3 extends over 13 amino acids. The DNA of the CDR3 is TGTGCCAGCAAGCAAGGGGCTCTGACTGAAGCTTTCTTT. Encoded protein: CASKQGALTEAFF.

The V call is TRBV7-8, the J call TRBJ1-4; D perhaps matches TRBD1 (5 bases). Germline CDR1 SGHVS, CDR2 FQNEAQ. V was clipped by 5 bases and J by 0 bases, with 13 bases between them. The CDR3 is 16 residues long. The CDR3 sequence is CASSASRTPTNEKLFF. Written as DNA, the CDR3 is TGTGCCAGCAGCGCAAGCCGGACACCAACTAATGAAAAACTGTTTTTT.

The CDR3 DNA reads TGTGCCAGCAGCAGAATAGGGGGCGGTTCACCCCTCCACTTT. Its translation is CASSRIGGGSPLHF. This chain uses TRBV5-6 with TRBJ1-6, with 7 bases fitting TRBD1. The CDR3 extends over 14 amino acids. Looked up from germline, CDR1 is SGHDT and CDR2 is YYEEEE. The ends lost 4 bases at V and 9 bases at J; junction bases unmatched: 7. Full variable domain (remainder filled in from reference TRBV5-6 and TRBJ1-6): DAGVTQSPTHLIKTRGQQVTLRCSPKSGHDTVSWYQQALGQGPQFIFQYYEEEERQRGNFPDRFSGHQFPNYSSELNVNALLLGDSALYLCASSRIGGGSPLHFGNGTRLTVT.

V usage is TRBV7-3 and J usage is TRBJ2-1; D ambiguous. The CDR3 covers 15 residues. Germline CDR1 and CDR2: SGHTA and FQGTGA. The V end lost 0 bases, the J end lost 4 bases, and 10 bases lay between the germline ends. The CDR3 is CASSLTDGRYNEQFF. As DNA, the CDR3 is TGTGCCAGCAGCTTAACGGACGGACGATACAATGAGCAGTTCTTC.

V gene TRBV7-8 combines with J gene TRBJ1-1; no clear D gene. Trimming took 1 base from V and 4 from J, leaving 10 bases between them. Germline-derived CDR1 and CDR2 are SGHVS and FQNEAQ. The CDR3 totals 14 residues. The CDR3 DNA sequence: TGTGCCAGCAGCTTAGAGGTTATGGGCACTGAAGCTTTCTTT. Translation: CASSLEVMGTEAFF.

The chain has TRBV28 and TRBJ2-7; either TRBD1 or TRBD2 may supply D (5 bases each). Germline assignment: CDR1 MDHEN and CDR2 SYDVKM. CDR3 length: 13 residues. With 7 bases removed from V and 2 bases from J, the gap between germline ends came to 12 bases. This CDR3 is CASKLQGAYEQYF. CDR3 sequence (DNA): TGTGCCAGCAAGCTCCAGGGAGCCTACGAGCAGTACTTC.

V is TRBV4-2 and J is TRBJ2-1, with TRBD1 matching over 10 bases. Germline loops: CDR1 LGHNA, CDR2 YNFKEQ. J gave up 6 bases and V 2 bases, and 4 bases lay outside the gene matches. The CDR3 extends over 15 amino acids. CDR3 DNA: TGTGCCAGCAGCCAACCGGGACAGGGGTCCAATGAGCAGTTCTTC. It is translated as CASSQPGQGSNEQFF.

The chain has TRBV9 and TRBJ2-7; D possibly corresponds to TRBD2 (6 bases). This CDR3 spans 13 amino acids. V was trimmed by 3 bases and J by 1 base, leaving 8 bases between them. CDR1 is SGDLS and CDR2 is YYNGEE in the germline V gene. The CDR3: CASSASGSYEQYF. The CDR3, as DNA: TGTGCCAGCAGCGCAAGCGGGTCCTACGAGCAGTACTTC.

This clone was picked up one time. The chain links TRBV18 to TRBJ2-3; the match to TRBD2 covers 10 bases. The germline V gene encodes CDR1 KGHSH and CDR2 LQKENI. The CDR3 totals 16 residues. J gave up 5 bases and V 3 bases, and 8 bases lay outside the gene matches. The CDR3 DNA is TGTGCCAGCTCACCCGGGAGCAGCGGGAGGGTAGATACGCAGTATTTT. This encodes CASSPGSSGRVDTQYF.

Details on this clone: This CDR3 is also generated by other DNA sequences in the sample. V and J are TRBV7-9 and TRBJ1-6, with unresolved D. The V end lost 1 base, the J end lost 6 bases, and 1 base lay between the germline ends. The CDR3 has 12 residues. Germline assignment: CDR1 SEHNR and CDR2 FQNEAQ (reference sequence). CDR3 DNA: TGTGCCAGCAGCTTAGTTAATTCACCCCTCCACTTT. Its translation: CASSLVNSPLHF.

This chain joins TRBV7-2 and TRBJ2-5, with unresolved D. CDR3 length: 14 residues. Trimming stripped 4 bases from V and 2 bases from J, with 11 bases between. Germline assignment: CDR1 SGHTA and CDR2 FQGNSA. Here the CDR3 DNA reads TGTGCCAGCAGCTCCTTACGAGGACAAGAGACCCAGTACTTC. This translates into CASSSLRGQETQYF.

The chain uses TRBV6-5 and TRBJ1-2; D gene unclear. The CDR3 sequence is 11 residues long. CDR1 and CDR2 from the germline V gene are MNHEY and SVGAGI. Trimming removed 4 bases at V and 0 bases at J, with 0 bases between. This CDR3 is CASSSNYGYTF. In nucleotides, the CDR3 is TGTGCCAGCAGTTCTAACTATGGCTACACCTTC.

The CDR3 region has the DNA TGTGCCAGCAGCGTAGGAGGGGGGGCAGGCACAGATACGCAGTATTTT. Its protein product is CASSVGGGAGTDTQYF. This rearrangement joins TRBV9 to TRBJ2-3, with a possible D match to TRBD2 (7 bases). V gave up 0 bases and J gave up 1 base, with 12 bases separating them. The CDR3 totals 16 residues. Germline V CDR1 and CDR2: SGDLS, YYNGEE.

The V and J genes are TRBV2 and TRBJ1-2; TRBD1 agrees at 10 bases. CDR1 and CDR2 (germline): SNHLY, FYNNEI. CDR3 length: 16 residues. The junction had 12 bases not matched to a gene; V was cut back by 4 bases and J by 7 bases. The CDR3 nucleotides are TGTGCCAGCAGTGGGGATGACAGGGGGCGCGGGACTGGCTACACCTTC. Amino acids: CASSGDDRGRGTGYTF.